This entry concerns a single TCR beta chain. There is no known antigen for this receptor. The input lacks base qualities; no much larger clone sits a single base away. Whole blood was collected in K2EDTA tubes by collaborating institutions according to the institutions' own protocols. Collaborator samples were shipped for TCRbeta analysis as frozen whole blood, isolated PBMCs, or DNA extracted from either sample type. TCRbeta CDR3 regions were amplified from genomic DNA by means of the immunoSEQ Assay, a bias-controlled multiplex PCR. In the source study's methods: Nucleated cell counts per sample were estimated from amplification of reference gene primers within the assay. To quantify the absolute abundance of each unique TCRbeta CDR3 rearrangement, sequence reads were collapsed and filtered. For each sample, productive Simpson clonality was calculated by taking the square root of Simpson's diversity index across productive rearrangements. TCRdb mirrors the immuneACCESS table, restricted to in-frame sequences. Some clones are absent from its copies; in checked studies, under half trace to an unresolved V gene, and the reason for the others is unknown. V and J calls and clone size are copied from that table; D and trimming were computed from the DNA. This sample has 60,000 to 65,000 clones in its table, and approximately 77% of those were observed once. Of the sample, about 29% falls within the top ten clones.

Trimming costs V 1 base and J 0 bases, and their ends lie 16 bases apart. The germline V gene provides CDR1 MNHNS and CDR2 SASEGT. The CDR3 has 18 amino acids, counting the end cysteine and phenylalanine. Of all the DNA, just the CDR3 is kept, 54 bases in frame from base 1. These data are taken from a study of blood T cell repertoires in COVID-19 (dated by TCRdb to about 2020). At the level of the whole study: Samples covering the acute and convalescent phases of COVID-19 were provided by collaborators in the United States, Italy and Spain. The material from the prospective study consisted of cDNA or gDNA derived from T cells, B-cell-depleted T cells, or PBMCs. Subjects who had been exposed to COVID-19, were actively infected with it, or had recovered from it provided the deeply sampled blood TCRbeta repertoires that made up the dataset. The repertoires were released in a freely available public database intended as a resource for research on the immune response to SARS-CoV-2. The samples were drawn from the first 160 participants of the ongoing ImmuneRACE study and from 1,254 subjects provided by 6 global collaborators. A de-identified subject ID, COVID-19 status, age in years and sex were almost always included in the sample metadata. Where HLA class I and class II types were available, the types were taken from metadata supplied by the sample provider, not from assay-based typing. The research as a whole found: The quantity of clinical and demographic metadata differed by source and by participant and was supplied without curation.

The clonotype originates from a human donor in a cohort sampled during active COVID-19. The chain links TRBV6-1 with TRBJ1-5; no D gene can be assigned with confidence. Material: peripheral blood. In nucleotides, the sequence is TGTGCCAGCAGTGAAGGGAAGCTACTAGGGTATAGCAATCAGCCCCAGCATTTT. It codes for CASSEGKLLGYSNQPQHF.